This T cell receptor (beta chain) was documented in a study of T cell responses to AZD1222 COVID-19 vaccine. Trimming removed 5 bases at V and 1 base at J, with 20 bases between. The CDR3 loop spans 17 amino acids. Germline V lookup: CDR1 PRHDT, CDR2 FYEKMQ (reference sequence). Libraries were prepared by immunoSEQ multiplex PCR; TCRdb keeps only in-frame clonotypes and omits some of them. The sample consists of 110,000 to 150,000 clones, around nine tenths of them appearing once. V and J are TRBV13 and TRBJ1-2, with D possibly matching TRBD1 (6 bases). The TCR was taken from an adult in good health. The sequencing used peripheral blood, collected on day 0 of AZD1222 vaccination. The DNA of the CDR3 is TGTGCCAGCAGCCCTAGTGCGGACAGACTTATTAACTATGGCTACACCTTC. It encodes CASSPSADRLINYGYTF.